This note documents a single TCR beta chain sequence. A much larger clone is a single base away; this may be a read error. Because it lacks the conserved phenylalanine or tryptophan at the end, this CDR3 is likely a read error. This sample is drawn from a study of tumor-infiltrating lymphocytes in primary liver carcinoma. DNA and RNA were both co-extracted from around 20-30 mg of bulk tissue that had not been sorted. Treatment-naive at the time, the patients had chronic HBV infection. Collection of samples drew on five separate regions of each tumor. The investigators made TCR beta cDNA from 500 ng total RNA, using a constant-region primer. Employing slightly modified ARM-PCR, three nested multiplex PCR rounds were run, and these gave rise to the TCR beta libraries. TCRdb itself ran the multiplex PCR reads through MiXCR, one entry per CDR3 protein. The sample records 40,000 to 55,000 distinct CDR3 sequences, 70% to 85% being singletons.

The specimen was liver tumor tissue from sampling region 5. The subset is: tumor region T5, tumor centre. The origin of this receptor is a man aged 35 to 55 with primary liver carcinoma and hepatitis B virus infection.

CDR3 bases: TGTGCCAGCAGTAGGACTAGCGGGAGCGCGAACACCGGGGAGCTGTTTTCT. Its translation is CASSRTSGSANTGELFS. The rearrangement joins TRBV2 to TRBJ2-2; 13 bases line up with TRBD2. Germline CDR1 is SNHLY and CDR2 is FYNNEI. The CDR3 runs 17 residues. The J segment lost 0 bases and the V segment lost 5 bases, leaving 3 bases of the junction unmatched.